This T cell receptor beta chain emerged from a study of T cells in Graves' hyperthyroidism and ophthalmopathy. Study observations and caveats: Most expanded thyroid clonotypes above 0.001 recurred in blood.

This CDR3 is built from 14 residues. The germline gives CDR1 MDHEN, CDR2 SYDVKM. Between the trimmed V and J ends, which lost 1 base and 1 base, there was a span of 7 bases. Authors of the study amplified TCR beta CDR3 regions from RNA transcripts. The primer set for the first-round RT-PCR of the TCR CDR3 was HTBI. TCRdb processed the multiplex PCR reads anew with MiXCR; each CDR3 protein has one entry. The sample consists of over 500,000 distinct CDR3 sequences, 12% to 15% of them appearing once. This clonotype was seen repeatedly, ten times or more. The antigen is unknown. Diagnoses rested on clinical symptoms, serum thyroxine and TRAb, thyroid ultrasound and orbital computed tomography.

The receptor's source is a woman aged 40 to 50 with Graves' hyperthyroidism. The rearrangement uses TRBV28 and TRBJ2-5; D might be TRBD1 (5 bases). The sample was blood. CDR3 amino acids: CASSLSGLQETQYF. In DNA, the CDR3 is TGTGCCAGCAGTTTATCAGGGCTCCAAGAGACCCAGTACTTC.